The clone carrying this TCR beta chain was detected ten times or more. What it recognizes is unknown. This sample is drawn from a study of regulatory T cells in long-lasting Graves disease. Study summary: Persistent Graves' disease meant over 5 years of antithyroid drugs with positive TSH receptor antibodies.

Germline V gene sequence: CDR1 SEHNR, CDR2 FQNEAQ (reference sequence). Trimming took off 6 bases at V and 3 bases at J, with 17 bases between the two ends. The CDR3 loop spans 15 amino acids. Construction of TCR beta libraries relied on iRepertoire HTBI primers and on Arm-PCR targeting CDR3 regions. From the multiplex PCR reads, TCRdb called clonotypes with MiXCR, one entry per CDR3 protein. The sample lists about 470,000 distinct CDR3 sequences; about 20% were seen once. Time point specified: persistent/refractory GD, antithyroid drugs over 5 years with positive TRAb. Extracted PBMC RNA gave rise to the TCR library. Study results and caveats: Examination was confined to peripheral blood, excluding thyroid tissue.

This specimen was peripheral blood mononuclear cells (PBMCs), taken when the disease was refractory, from a patient treated with antithyroid drugs. The receptor's source is a female donor with Graves disease. The chain is built from TRBV7-9 and TRBJ1-2, with a tentative D call TRBD1 (6 bases). The CDR3, as DNA: TGTGCCAGCAGTTCCCGACAGGAAGTAGACTATGGCTACACCTTC. Protein: CASSSRQEVDYGYTF. Using reference TRBV7-9 and TRBJ1-2 for the parts outside the CDR3, the full variable domain is DTGVSQNPRHKITKRGQNVTFRCDPISEHNRLYWYRQTLGQGPEFLTYFQNEAQLEKSRLLSDRFSAERPKGSFSTLEIQRTEQGDSAMYLCASSSRQEVDYGYTFGSGTRLTVV.